The 18 T cell receptor beta chains in this list originate from one sample, sequenced in a study of identical twins. Using its own MiXCR run on the 5' RACE reads, TCRdb lists one record per CDR3 protein. Here the sample spans roughly 630,000 distinct CDR3 sequences, 7.1% being singletons. These same data were also listed under a study on yellow fever vaccine responses in identical twins.

Sequenced material: PBMCs. These receptors came from a woman aged 18-29 years in good health.

The CDR3 protein is CASRTPTGELFF. The CDR3 region has the DNA TGTGCCAGCCGGACACCCACCGGGGAGCTGTTTTTT. The chain employs TRBV3-1 and TRBJ2-2, with TRBD1 as a possible D gene (5 bases). This CDR3 spans 12 amino acids. Between the trimmed V and J ends, which lost 8 bases and 4 bases, there was a span of 8 bases. Germline V gene data show CDR1 as LGHDT and CDR2 as YNNKEL (reference sequence).

This clonotype appeared a few times. V is TRBV13 and J is TRBJ2-1; 10 nucleotides match TRBD2. V gave up 6 bases and J gave up 10 bases; unmatched junction bases: 9. The CDR3 runs to 14 residues. CDR1 is PRHDT, CDR2 FYEKMQ, per germline (reference sequence). In DNA, the CDR3 is TGTGCCAGCAGATCAGCGGGAGGGCCACGGGAGCAGTTCTTC. It yields the protein CASRSAGGPREQFF.

In its sample, this clonotype was seen a few times. As DNA, the CDR3 is TGTGCCAGCAGCCTCGGACTAGCGGCCGCAATGGAGACCCAGTACTTC. This translates into CASSLGLAAAMETQYF. This sequence joins TRBV7-9 and TRBJ2-5; 10 nucleotides line up with TRBD2. CDR3 length: 16 residues. The germline CDR1 and CDR2 sequences are SEHNR and FQNEAQ (reference sequence). V was pared by 5 bases and J by 5 bases, with 11 bases of the junction left unmatched. Using reference TRBV7-9 and TRBJ2-5 for the parts outside the CDR3, the full variable domain is DTGVSQNPRHKITKRGQNVTFRCDPISEHNRLYWYRQTLGQGPEFLTYFQNEAQLEKSRLLSDRFSAERPKGSFSTLEIQRTEQGDSAMYLCASSLGLAAAMETQYFGPGTRLLVL.

There are many counts of this clonotype. The gene calls are TRBV5-1 and TRBJ1-1, with 8 bases that match TRBD1. This CDR3 region has 16 residues. The V segment lost 2 bases and the J segment 1 base; nucleotides outside the gene matches: 7. Germline V gene lookup returns CDR1 SGHRS and CDR2 YFSETQ. CDR3 bases: TGCGCCAGCAGCTTTACCCAAGGACAGGGGAACACTGAAGCTTTCTTT. Its protein product is CASSFTQGQGNTEAFF. Full variable domain (remainder filled in from reference TRBV5-1 and TRBJ1-1): KAGVTQTPRYLIKTRGQQVTLSCSPISGHRSVSWYQQTPGQGLQFLFEYFSETQRNKGNFPGRFSGRQFSNSRSEMNVSTLELGDSALYLCASSFTQGQGNTEAFFGQGTRLTVV.

The chain employs TRBV27 and TRBJ2-1, with 11 nucleotides matching TRBD2. With 5 bases clipped from V and 7 bases from J, the junction kept 7 bases outside the gene matches. From germline, CDR1 is MNHEY and CDR2 SMNVEV (reference sequence). The CDR3 has 15 amino acids. The CDR3 sequence: CASSKLAGEGNEQFF. The CDR3 DNA reads TGTGCCAGCAGTAAACTAGCGGGAGAGGGGAATGAGCAGTTCTTC.

This clonotype was recorded many times. The rearrangement links TRBV10-3 to TRBJ2-7, with D maybe TRBD2 (5 bases). Trimming stripped 4 bases from V and 3 bases from J, with 7 bases between. The CDR3 extends over 12 amino acids. In germline, CDR1 is ENHRY, CDR2 SYGVKD. The chain's CDR3 is CAISAGNYEQYF. The DNA of the CDR3 is TGTGCCATCAGTGCCGGGAACTACGAGCAGTACTTC.

This clonotype was counted only a few times. This chain joins TRBV4-1 and TRBJ2-7; 13 bases match TRBD2. The V segment lost 0 bases and the J segment 3 bases; nucleotides outside the gene matches: 5. The CDR3 contains 17 residues. From germline, CDR1 is MGHRA and CDR2 YSYEKL. Here the CDR3 DNA reads TGCGCCAGCAGCCAAGAAGGACTAGCGGGAGTAGACTACGAGCAGTACTTC. This sequence encodes CASSQEGLAGVDYEQYF.

The chain is built from TRBV18 and TRBJ2-7, with a possible D match to TRBD1 (5 bases). The CDR3 extends over 15 amino acids. The V gene lost 4 bases and the J gene lost 5 bases, with 18 bases spanning the gap. Germline CDR1 is KGHSH and CDR2 is LQKENI. The CDR3 DNA follows: TGTGCCAGCTCACAGGATATGACAGCAAGGGACGAGCAGTACTTC. Its protein is CASSQDMTARDEQYF. The whole variable domain, remainder taken from reference TRBV18 and TRBJ2-7, is NAGVMQNPRHLVRRRGQEARLRCSPMKGHSHVYWYRQLPEEGLKFMVYLQKENIIDESGMPKERFSAEFPKEGPSILRIQQVVRGDSAAYFCASSQDMTARDEQYFGPGTRLTVT.

Only a few counts were recorded for this clonotype. The chain uses TRBV11-3 and TRBJ1-2; D not resolved. CDR3 length equals 11 residues. The germline gives CDR1 SGHNT, CDR2 YENEEA. Trimming cost V 4 bases and J 6 bases, with 6 bases left between them. The CDR3, as DNA: TGTGCCAGCAGCTCGTGGGATGGCTACACCTTC. It is translated as CASSSWDGYTF.

The sample holds many counts of this clonotype. CDR3 protein: CASSLTGTAQETQYF. Here the CDR3 DNA reads TGCGCCAGCAGCTTGACCGGGACAGCACAAGAGACCCAGTACTTC. The chain links TRBV5-1 to TRBJ2-5; TRBD1 matches 7 bases. V dropped 1 base and J dropped 2; count of bases not matched to a gene: 5. In germline, CDR1 is SGHRS, CDR2 YFSETQ. CDR3 length: 15 amino acids.

This clonotype was seen repeatedly, ten times or more. The rearrangement links TRBV5-5 to TRBJ2-1; 13 bases are a match to TRBD2. From germline, CDR1 is SGHKS and CDR2 YYEKEE (reference sequence). With V trimmed by 2 bases and J by 3 bases, 5 bases remained unmatched. This CDR3 is built from 17 residues. Written as DNA, the CDR3 is TGTGCCAGCAGCTTTACACTAGCGGGGGGGCTCTACAATGAGCAGTTCTTC. Its translation is CASSFTLAGGLYNEQFF.

V gene TRBV6-1 combines with J gene TRBJ2-5; TRBD2 aligns across 14 bases. Germline values: CDR1 MNHNS, CDR2 SASEGT. The CDR3 contains 15 residues. V was clipped by 6 bases and J by 5 bases; unmatched bases: 5. CDR3 sequence: CASRATSGRAETQYF. The CDR3 DNA follows: TGTGCCAGCAGAGCGACTAGCGGGAGGGCGGAGACCCAGTACTTC.

The table lists this clonotype with many counts. V and J are TRBV12-3 or TRBV12-4 and TRBJ1-1; D unclear. The CDR3 runs 12 residues. V lost 3 bases and J lost 10, with 12 bases in between. This CDR3 is CASSFGRRGAFF. For the CDR3, the DNA is TGTGCCAGCAGTTTCGGAAGGCGCGGAGCTTTCTTT.

This clonotype was counted only a few times. The CDR3 protein is CSASTRDSPLHF. CDR3 bases: TGCAGTGCTAGTACCAGGGATTCACCCCTCCACTTT. The V and J genes are TRBV20-1 and TRBJ1-6; D may be TRBD1 (5 bases). Germline V lookup: CDR1 DFQATT, CDR2 SNEGSKA (reference sequence). Between the trimmed V and J ends, which lost 3 bases and 8 bases, there was a span of 8 bases. The CDR3 has 12 amino acids.

This clonotype was found many times. This chain joins TRBV6-2 or TRBV6-3 and TRBJ2-1; TRBD2 matches at 12 bases. The CDR3 has 15 residues. The junction had 10 bases not matched to a gene; V was cut back by 6 bases and J by 10 bases. CDR1 is MNHEY, CDR2 SVGEGT, per germline. This chain's CDR3 is CASSQTSGSLGEQFF. The CDR3 DNA reads TGTGCCAGCAGCCAGACTAGCGGGAGTTTGGGGGAGCAGTTCTTC.

This clonotype was observed a handful of times. This rearrangement joins TRBV10-3 to TRBJ2-1, with a tentative D call TRBD1 (5 bases). Germline V gene data show CDR1 as ENHRY and CDR2 as SYGVKD. Trimming took off 3 bases at V and 7 bases at J, with 13 bases between the two ends. The CDR3 sequence is 14 residues long. Here the CDR3 reads CAISDRVGDNEQFF. In DNA, the CDR3 is TGTGCCATCAGTGACAGGGTAGGGGATAATGAGCAGTTCTTC.

This clonotype was picked up a small number of times. V usage is TRBV18 and J usage is TRBJ1-3; D ambiguous. V lost 5 bases and J 3 bases, leaving 11 bases between the germline ends. Germline assignment: CDR1 KGHSH and CDR2 LQKENI. CDR3 length equals 14 residues. This CDR3 reads CASSFGFGGNTIYF. CDR3 nucleotides: TGTGCCAGCTCATTTGGTTTTGGTGGAAACACCATATATTTT.

This clonotype came up a few times. The chain combines TRBV5-1 with TRBJ1-2; D is perhaps TRBD1 (5 bases). V gave up 1 base and J gave up 2 bases, with 12 bases separating them. CDR3 size: 15 residues. Germline CDR1 reads SGHRS; CDR2 reads YFSETQ. CDR3 nucleotides: TGCGCCAGCAGCTTGTTGCCGACAGACAACTATGGCTACACCTTC. Amino acid sequence: CASSLLPTDNYGYTF. Drawing the rest from reference TRBV5-1 and TRBJ1-2, the complete variable domain is KAGVTQTPRYLIKTRGQQVTLSCSPISGHRSVSWYQQTPGQGLQFLFEYFSETQRNKGNFPGRFSGRQFSNSRSEMNVSTLELGDSALYLCASSLLPTDNYGYTFGSGTRLTVV.